This T cell receptor beta chain came from a study of T cells after yellow fever vaccination. Across the study: Where fractions had low cell numbers, libraries were prepared from them with the SMART-Seq v4 Ultra Low Input RNA kit. Broader study findings: It was the secondary response that reached its peak faster, day 5 versus 15, but it was weaker.

This clonotype was recorded a few times. Its target is not known. This CDR3 has 15 amino acids. Germline-derived CDR1 and CDR2 are ENHRY and SYGVKD. V shed 1 base, J shed 0 bases, and the junction held 1 base outside the gene matches. The authors made TCR cDNA by 5'RACE template switching, adding a universal primer site and UMIs. TCRdb passed the 5' RACE reads through MiXCR, listing each CDR3 protein once. There are about 400,000 distinct CDR3 sequences in the sample; under 14% occur only once, and less than 20% lies in the top ten. The TCR originated in a man between 18 and 29 years old who received the YFV17D yellow fever vaccine. The specimen was PBMCs, collected on the day of the first yellow fever vaccination. This sequence joins TRBV10-3 and TRBJ2-5, with TRBD2 identical over 8 bases. The chain's CDR3 is CAISELRGDQETQYF. The CDR3 DNA reads as TGTGCCATCAGTGAGTTGCGGGGGGACCAAGAGACCCAGTACTTC.